This T cell receptor beta chain was identified during a study of T cell repertoires in cytomegalovirus infection. For this clonotype: What it recognizes is unknown.

MiXCR, applied by TCRdb to the reads, yields one record per CDR3 protein. The table lists some 920,000 distinct CDR3 sequences, roughly 31% of them singletons. V shed 1 base and J shed 5 bases, with 9 bases lying between them. The CDR3 has 15 residues. Germline V gene data show CDR1 as SEHNR and CDR2 as FQNEAQ (reference sequence). The sequence came from a human donor in good health (CMV status not recorded). Some clones in this sample may be carry-over from other donors' samples. The rearrangement joins TRBV7-9 to TRBJ1-6; D unresolved. Sequenced material: cultured CD8+ T cells from PBMCs, taken from culture after CMV antigen stimulation. The CDR3 DNA is TGTGCCAGCAGCTTAGGAGGCAGCAATAATTCACCCCTCCACTTT. Translated, it gives CASSLGGSNNSPLHF.